This T cell receptor beta chain stems from a study of shared clonotypes between healthy human individuals. Study information: The plates for each donor numbered three CD4 naive, three CD4 memory, two CD8 naive and one CD8 memory.

About this clone itself: Its antigen is unidentified.

Whole-study results and caveats: Large depth notwithstanding, sorted-subset sequencing proved incomplete by rarefaction.

The V gene end was trimmed by 5 bases and the J gene end by 2 bases; junction bases not matched to a gene: 9. The CDR3 contains 16 residues. Per germline, CDR1 LNHDA and CDR2 SQIVND (reference sequence). The data were produced by immunoSEQ multiplex PCR, yet TCRdb's version contains in-frame clones alone and is incomplete. In the table there are 2 million to 3 million clones, 93% of which are singletons. The TCR comes from a man aged 18 to 35 in good health. Some clones in this sample may be carry-over from other donors' samples. The chain carries TRBV19 and TRBJ1-5, with 7 bases identical to TRBD1. The sequencing input was naive CD4+ T cells from PBMCs. Subset defined: CD45RA+ positively selected. CDR3 region: CASSDRQGGGNQPQHF. CDR3 DNA: TGTGCCAGTAGTGACCGACAGGGAGGGGGCAATCAGCCCCAGCATTTT. Supplemented by reference TRBV19 and TRBJ1-5, the full variable domain reads DGGITQSPKYLFRKEGQNVTLSCEQNLNHDAMYWYRQDPGQGLRLIYYSQIVNDFQKGDIAEGYSVSREKKESFPLTVTSAQKNPTAFYLCASSDRQGGGNQPQHFGDGTRLSIL.